Each of the 22 T cell receptor beta chains below was sequenced from the same sample in a study of blood T cell repertoires in COVID-19. Generated by immunoSEQ multiplex PCR, the TCRdb table keeps only in-frame clones and is missing some. The profile shows under 300,000 clones, under 95% of them singletons. Sequenced input: PBMCs or T cells enriched from blood (not recorded which). The receptor source for this set is a woman in her forties with acute COVID-19.

This clone was found once. J is TRBJ1-5 and V is TRBV6-5; possibly TRBD1 for D (6 bases). Germline CDR1 and CDR2: MNHEY and SVGAGI. This CDR3 comprises 15 residues. Trimming pared 7 bases from V and 3 bases from J, leaving 16 bases between. The CDR3 region is CASTTGGHFNQPQHF. The CDR3 nucleotides are TGTGCCAGCACCACCGGGGGGCACTTCAATCAGCCCCAGCATTTT.

This clone has just a few counts. The gene calls are TRBV19 and TRBJ1-2; no clear D gene. CDR3 length: 14 amino acids. Trimming took 3 bases from V and 1 from J, leaving 9 bases between them. The germline gives CDR1 LNHDA, CDR2 SQIVND (reference sequence). CDR3 amino acids: CASSMIRYNYGYTF. CDR3 in DNA: TGTGCCAGTAGTATGATCAGGTATAACTATGGCTACACCTTC.

This rearrangement joins TRBV19 to TRBJ2-1; TRBD2 aligns across 8 bases. There are 16 residues in the CDR3. Looked up from germline, CDR1 is LNHDA and CDR2 is SQIVND (reference sequence). J was trimmed by 4 bases and V by 4 bases; bases with no gene match: 9. The CDR3 nucleotides read TGTGCCAGTAGTAATCCGGGAGGGCCCTCGTACAATGAGCAGTTCTTC. It is translated as CASSNPGGPSYNEQFF.

CDR3 residues: CASSQDRGNTEAFF. DNA of the CDR3: TGCGCCAGCAGCCAGGACAGGGGGAACACTGAAGCTTTCTTT. V usage is TRBV4-3 and J usage is TRBJ1-1, with 9 bases matching TRBD1. The V gene's germline CDR1 is LGHNA and CDR2 YSLEER. The CDR3 loop spans 14 amino acids. With 3 bases clipped from V and 1 base from J, the junction kept 0 bases outside the gene matches.

The DNA of the CDR3 is TGTGCCAGCAGTTTATCGGTGGCGGGATGGGGCAATGAGCAGTTCTTC. This codes for CASSLSVAGWGNEQFF. The chain couples TRBV27 to TRBJ2-1, with D perhaps matching TRBD2 (6 bases). V lost 0 bases, J lost 6 bases, and 15 bases lay in between. The CDR3 runs 16 residues. CDR1 is MNHEY, CDR2 SMNVEV, per germline (reference sequence).

V gene TRBV30 combines with J gene TRBJ2-3; 12 positions match TRBD2. This CDR3 has 15 amino acids. With 2 bases clipped from V and 7 bases from J, the junction kept 7 bases outside the gene matches. Looked up from germline, CDR1 is GTSNPN and CDR2 is SVGIG (reference sequence). CDR3 DNA: TGTGCCTGGAGTAAAAGGACTAGCGGGACCCATACGCAGTATTTT. It translates to CAWSKRTSGTHTQYF.

The chain carries TRBV25-1 and TRBJ1-1; D might be TRBD1 (6 bases). The CDR3 is 15 residues long. The V end was cut by 3 bases, the J end by 3 bases, with 14 bases between. Germline V gives CDR1 MGHDK, CDR2 SYGVNS. The CDR3 spells CASSDMGAGDTEAFF. CDR3 bases: TGTGCCAGCAGTGATATGGGCGCAGGGGACACTGAAGCTTTCTTT.

The chain recombines TRBV30 with TRBJ1-2; D is perhaps TRBD1 (6 bases). The CDR3 extends over 15 amino acids. Germline CDR1 and CDR2: GTSNPN and SVGIG (reference sequence). The V end was cut by 3 bases, the J end by 2 bases, with 16 bases between. For the CDR3, the DNA is TGTGCCTGGAGGAGAGGACAGACTACAAACTATGGCTACACCTTC. Its protein is CAWRRGQTTNYGYTF.

The CDR3 sequence: CASSRLAGGQETQYF. CDR3 DNA sequence: TGTGCCAGCAGTCGCCTAGCGGGAGGGCAAGAGACCCAGTACTTC. V usage is TRBV7-9 and J usage is TRBJ2-5; TRBD2 agrees at 12 bases. The V segment lost 6 bases and the J segment 2 bases; nucleotides outside the gene matches: 4. This CDR3 is 15 amino acids long. Germline V gene sequence: CDR1 SEHNR, CDR2 FQNEAQ (reference sequence).

The chain joins TRBV19 to TRBJ1-6, with 9 positions matching TRBD1. This CDR3 is built from 17 residues. The V segment lost 5 bases and the J segment 9 bases; nucleotides outside the gene matches: 14. CDR1 and CDR2 (germline): LNHDA, SQIVND (reference sequence). The CDR3 protein is CASSLRSPGTGFSPLHF. The CDR3 DNA is TGTGCCAGTAGTCTCCGCTCCCCCGGGACAGGGTTTTCACCCCTCCACTTT.

This clone showed up just once. The chain has TRBV28 and TRBJ2-3; 12 positions match TRBD2. This CDR3 is 20 amino acids long. V shed 7 bases and J 1 base; nucleotides not matched to a gene: 18. From germline, CDR1 is MDHEN and CDR2 SYDVKM. CDR3 DNA: TGTGCCAGCATCTCCGCGGGGCTAGCGGGGGGGCCGATGGGCACAGATACGCAGTATTTT. This gives the protein CASISAGLAGGPMGTDTQYF.

The J gene is TRBJ2-5, the V gene TRBV11-3; 12 positions match TRBD2. V trimming: 7 bases; J trimming: 4 bases; junction bases outside the gene matches: 7. The CDR3 covers 15 residues. Germline V gene lookup returns CDR1 SGHNT and CDR2 YENEEA. DNA for the CDR3: TGTGCCAGCATGCACCCGGGACTAGCGGGAGAGACCCAGTACTTC. Translated, it gives CASMHPGLAGETQYF.

The rearrangement uses TRBV5-4 and TRBJ1-1, with TRBD1 identical over 10 bases. The length of the CDR3 is 16 residues. With V trimmed by 2 bases and J by 4 bases, 8 bases remained unmatched. The germline gives CDR1 SGHNT, CDR2 YYREEE (reference sequence). The CDR3 loop is CASSFRDRGRGTEAFF. The CDR3 nucleotides are TGTGCCAGCAGCTTCCGGGACAGGGGACGTGGCACTGAAGCTTTCTTT.

The rearrangement joins TRBV7-2 to TRBJ2-1, with 7 nucleotides matching TRBD2. CDR3 length equals 18 residues. The V gene's germline CDR1 is SGHTA and CDR2 FQGNSA. The trim removed 5 bases at V and 0 bases at J, leaving 13 bases unmatched. The DNA for the CDR3 is TGTGCCAGCAGCGATCCCAAGATCGCGGGGGACTCCTACAATGAGCAGTTCTTC. It codes for CASSDPKIAGDSYNEQFF.

V gene TRBV3-1 (or the pseudogene TRBV3-2) combines with J gene TRBJ1-1, with unresolved D. Germline-derived CDR1 and CDR2 are LGHDT and YNNKEL (reference sequence). V gave up 6 bases and J gave up 10 bases, with 15 bases separating them. This CDR3 has 12 amino acids. CDR3 region: CASRSPGVVAFF. Here the CDR3 DNA reads TGTGCCAGCAGAAGTCCCGGGGTCGTAGCTTTCTTT.

The J gene is TRBJ2-5, the V gene TRBV7-2, with 10 bases that match TRBD1. The CDR3 is made up of 14 amino acids. The trim removed 3 bases at V and 5 bases at J, leaving 3 bases unmatched. The V gene's germline CDR1 is SGHTA and CDR2 FQGNSA. CDR3 residues: CASSFVDRGETQYF. CDR3 DNA sequence: TGTGCCAGCAGCTTCGTGGACAGGGGGGAGACCCAGTACTTC. Variable domain in full (rest from reference TRBV7-2 and TRBJ2-5): GAGVSQSPSNKVTEKGKDVELRCDPISGHTALYWYRQSLGQGLEFLIYFQGNSAPDKSGLPSDRFSAERTGGSVSTLTIQRTQQEDSAVYLCASSFVDRGETQYFGPGTRLLVL.

The sample holds one count of this clone. The chain employs TRBV30 and TRBJ2-7, with D perhaps matching TRBD1 (6 bases). The CDR3 is 13 residues long. Germline lookup yields CDR1 GTSNPN and CDR2 SVGIG (reference sequence). Trimming stripped 0 bases from V and 9 bases from J, with 15 bases between. CDR3 sequence: CAWSVWQGSVQYF. The CDR3 nucleotides read TGTGCCTGGAGTGTGTGGCAGGGGTCAGTGCAGTACTTC.

The chain combines TRBV2 with TRBJ1-6; tentative D call: TRBD1 (5 bases). V was pared by 4 bases and J by 10 bases, with 11 bases between. Germline V gives CDR1 SNHLY, CDR2 FYNNEI. The CDR3 covers 13 residues. The CDR3 DNA reads as TGTGCCAGCAGTGTTCAAGGGGTATCACCCCTCCACTTT. This encodes CASSVQGVSPLHF.

In DNA form, the CDR3 reads TGTGCCAGCAGCTTAGTCACCTACGAGCAGTACTTC. Its translation: CASSLVTYEQYF. V is TRBV11-3 and J is TRBJ2-7; the D is unclear. V dropped 1 base and J dropped 2 bases, with 3 bases sitting between them. Germline lookup yields CDR1 SGHNT and CDR2 YENEEA. The CDR3 runs to 12 residues.

This clone occurred once. This chain joins TRBV12-5 and TRBJ1-1; TRBD1 matches 10 bases. Germline V CDR1 and CDR2: LGHNT, FRNRAP. This CDR3 spans 15 amino acids. Unmatched junction bases numbered 5, after V lost 1 base and J lost 6 bases. Here the CDR3 reads CASGLGGQGIPEAFF. The DNA of the CDR3 is TGTGCTAGTGGTTTGGGGGGACAGGGGATCCCTGAAGCTTTCTTT.

The chain recombines TRBV28 with TRBJ1-1; possibly TRBD1 for D (6 bases). V was clipped by 6 bases and J by 4 bases, with 12 bases between them. The CDR3 is made up of 13 amino acids. CDR1 is MDHEN and CDR2 is SYDVKM in the germline V gene. CDR3 DNA sequence: TGTGCCAGCAGGGGGACATCTTTCACTGAAGCTTTCTTT. It encodes CASRGTSFTEAFF.

The rearrangement uses TRBV19 and TRBJ1-1; no reliable D call. This CDR3 comprises 13 residues. V was pared by 3 bases and J by 1 base, with 6 bases between. Germline V CDR1 and CDR2: LNHDA, SQIVND (reference sequence). The chain's CDR3 is CASSIIGNTEAFF. In DNA, the CDR3 is TGTGCCAGTAGTATTATCGGGAACACTGAAGCTTTCTTT.